The clone carrying this TCR beta chain has a handful of counts. As yet, its antigen is unknown. This entry comes from a study of T-cell reconstitution after alpha-beta-depleted transplantation in children. Study-level points and caveats: Newly produced T cells mostly provided counts and TCRbeta diversity after one year, as hyperexpanded clones declined. Expanded graft clones, several hundred of them, were reportedly the source of alpha-beta T cells about two months after transplant. In some patients, recipient T cells and intrathymic progenitors surviving conditioning explained high day-60 diversity.

Unique molecular identifiers were incorporated into the prepared TCRbeta library. In TCRdb, the PCR reads were re-called with MiXCR into one record per CDR3 protein. The sample contains 130,000 to 150,000 distinct CDR3 sequences, around 8.8% of which appear only once. This clonotype originated in a female patient aged 2-9 years who had a stem cell transplant for congenital amegakaryocytic thrombocytopenia, so the T cells may come from the graft donor. Sequences were derived from PBMCs, mostly from graft donor cells, sampled 180 days after TCRalphabeta/CD19-depleted stem cell transplant.

The DNA for the CDR3 is TGCGCCAGCAGCCCACCATATATGGGGGCGGGAGGCTACACCTTC. It encodes CASSPPYMGAGGYTF. V usage is TRBV5-1 and J usage is TRBJ1-2; D perhaps matches TRBD1 (6 bases). Germline V CDR1 and CDR2: SGHRS, YFSETQ. The CDR3 loop spans 15 amino acids. V shed 4 bases and J shed 8 bases, with 21 bases lying between them.